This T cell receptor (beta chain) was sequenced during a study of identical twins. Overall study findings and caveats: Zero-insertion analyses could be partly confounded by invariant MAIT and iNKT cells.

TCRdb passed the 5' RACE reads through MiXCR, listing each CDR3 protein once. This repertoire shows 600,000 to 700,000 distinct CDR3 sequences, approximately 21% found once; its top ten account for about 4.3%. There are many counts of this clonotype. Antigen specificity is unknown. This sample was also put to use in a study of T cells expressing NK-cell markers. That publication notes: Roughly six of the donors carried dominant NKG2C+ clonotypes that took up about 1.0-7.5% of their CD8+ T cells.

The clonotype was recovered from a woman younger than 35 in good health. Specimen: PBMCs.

This CDR3 is CASSLQYEQYF. Written as DNA, the CDR3 is TGTGCCAGCAGCTTACAATACGAGCAGTACTTC. The chain carries TRBV7-2 and TRBJ2-7; no clear D gene. The V gene lost 2 bases and the J gene lost 4 bases, with 3 bases spanning the gap. CDR3 length equals 11 residues. Germline-derived CDR1 and CDR2 are SGHTA and FQGNSA.